The clone carrying this TCR beta chain was detected a few times. This CDR3 has 16 amino acids. V was pared by 8 bases and J by 0 bases, with 17 bases between. Germline V lookup: CDR1 MNHEY, CDR2 SVGEGT. The data belong to a study of blood T cells in healthy people across ages. Combining a sample-barcoded 5' primer with a J-beta primer mix, a second PCR ran for 7 to 11 cycles. TCRdb re-called the 5' RACE reads with MiXCR, one entry per CDR3 protein. Found here are about 570,000 distinct CDR3 sequences, approximately 26% of them singletons; the top ten hold 3% to 4%. In addition, the sample was reused for a study of T cells of mothers and their children.

The source material was blood. The genes are TRBV6-2 or TRBV6-3 and TRBJ1-5; D uncertain. This sequence was found in a boy younger than 10 in good health. This CDR3 is CASPVSAGYSNQPQHF. In nucleotides, the CDR3 is TGTGCCAGCCCGGTTTCGGCGGGCTATAGCAATCAGCCCCAGCATTTT.